This TCR beta chain was recovered during a study of T cell repertoires in cytomegalovirus infection. Points from the study as a whole: Clonotypes of TCR beta that were HLA-C-restricted and CMV-specific dominated the ex vivo response.

The V gene's germline CDR1 is MGHRA and CDR2 YSYEKL. V was trimmed by 1 base and J by 4 bases, leaving 10 bases between them. The CDR3 extends over 14 amino acids. In TCRdb, the reads were re-called with MiXCR into one record per CDR3 protein. The table includes about 740,000 distinct CDR3 sequences, about a third detected once. Remarks on this clonotype: Its antigen is undetermined.

The TCR comes from a human donor in good health (CMV status not recorded). Some clones in this sample may be carry-over from other donors' samples. The sequencing sample was made of PBMCs. The chain links TRBV4-1 to TRBJ2-5, with D uncertain. The CDR3 loop is CASSQVAWVETQYF. CDR3 DNA sequence: TGCGCCAGCAGCCAAGTGGCGTGGGTAGAGACCCAGTACTTC.